The rows below give T cell receptor beta chains drawn from one sample of a study of siplizumab effects on memory and regulatory T cells. Data came from immunoSEQ multiplex PCR; TCRdb stores just in-frame clones and leaves some out. Of about 94,000 clones in the sample, 94% were seen once. The specimen sequenced was non-Treg CD4+ T cells sorted from blood. Source of these receptors: a human donor in good health. The CDR3 runs from the conserved cysteine through the conserved F or W. A D gene is named only where the DNA matches it firmly. Clone size is shown for a subset of rows, as once, few, many or a class of expanded clone.

V gene	clone size	J gene	D gene	CDR3 protein	CDR3 DNA
TRBV30	NA	TRBJ1-3	NA	CAWSVSNTIYF	TGTGCCTGGAGTGTCTCAAACACCATATATTTT
TRBV14	NA	TRBJ2-5	NA	CASSPDSRETQYF	TGTGCCAGCAGCCCGGACAGTCGAGAGACCCAGTACTTC
TRBV6-5	NA	TRBJ1-2	NA	CASSYSPRSYGYTF	TGTGCCAGCAGTTACTCTCCTCGAAGCTATGGCTACACCTTC
TRBV6-1	NA	TRBJ2-5	NA	CASSGTGQETQYF	TGTGCCAGCAGTGGAACAGGGCAGGAGACCCAGTACTTC
TRBV5-1	NA	TRBJ1-1	TRBD1	CASRRIVTGGGEAFF	TGCGCCAGCCGCCGTATTGTGACAGGGGGCGGAGAGGCTTTCTTT
TRBV5-1	NA	TRBJ1-4	NA	CASSLAVGTTNEKLFF	TGCGCCAGCAGCTTGGCCGTTGGGACAACTAATGAAAAACTGTTTTTT
TRBV30	NA	TRBJ2-3	NA	CAWSGGPPGDTQYF	TGTGCCTGGAGCGGGGGGCCACCCGGAGATACGCAGTATTTT
TRBV5-6	once	TRBJ2-1	NA	CASSFARSSYNEQFF	TGTGCCAGCAGCTTCGCCCGGAGCTCCTACAATGAGCAGTTCTTC
TRBV6-1	NA	TRBJ2-7	TRBD1	CASSRTGGREQYF	TGTGCCAGCAGTCGGACAGGGGGGCGCGAGCAGTACTTC
TRBV14	few	TRBJ2-7	NA	CASSQEWPGTYEQYF	TGTGCCAGCAGCCAAGAATGGCCAGGGACCTACGAGCAGTACTTC
TRBV30	NA	TRBJ1-5	TRBD1	CAWEKTGGNQPQHF	TGTGCCTGGGAAAAGACAGGGGGCAATCAGCCCCAGCATTTT
TRBV5-1	NA	TRBJ1-1	NA	CASSQASTNTEAFF	TGCGCCAGCAGCCAAGCCAGTACGAACACTGAAGCTTTCTTT
TRBV19	once	TRBJ2-7	NA	CASSIDGRSYEQYF	TGTGCCAGTAGTATAGACGGCCGATCCTACGAGCAGTACTTC
TRBV5-4	NA	TRBJ2-3	NA	CASSSLTVTDTQYF	TGTGCCAGCAGCTCCCTGACAGTCACAGATACGCAGTATTTT
TRBV6-1	NA	TRBJ2-7	TRBD1	CASSPPNRGSYEQYF	TGTGCCAGCAGTCCCCCGAACAGGGGGTCCTACGAGCAGTACTTC
TRBV7-2	NA	TRBJ2-6	NA	CASSQKFPGQTSGANVLTF	TGTGCCAGCAGCCAAAAATTTCCAGGACAGACCTCTGGGGCCAACGTCCTGACTTTC
TRBV6-5	NA	TRBJ2-3	TRBD2	CASSYSKAGGGDTQYF	TGTGCCAGCAGTTACTCCAAGGCCGGGGGAGGGGATACGCAGTATTTT
TRBV13	NA	TRBJ2-7	NA	CASRQTGLETYEQYF	TGTGCCAGCAGGCAAACAGGGTTGGAGACCTACGAGCAGTACTTC
TRBV15	once	TRBJ1-2	NA	CATSRDTRGRSEINYGYTF	TGTGCCACCAGCAGAGATACGCGGGGCAGGTCGGAAATTAACTATGGCTACACCTTC
TRBV11-2	NA	TRBJ2-5	TRBD1	CASSLEGGRTQYF	TGTGCCAGCAGCTTAGAAGGGGGCCGGACCCAGTACTTC
TRBV5-1	NA	TRBJ2-3	NA	CASSLGGSGPSDTQYF	TGCGCCAGCAGCTTGGGTGGATCCGGGCCCTCAGATACGCAGTATTTT
TRBV10-3	NA	TRBJ1-1	NA	CAISVGQGGMNTEAFF	TGTGCCATCAGTGTAGGGCAGGGTGGAATGAACACTGAAGCTTTCTTT
TRBV7-9	NA	TRBJ1-5	TRBD1	CASSPGQGDQPQHF	TGTGCCAGCAGCCCAGGACAGGGGGATCAGCCCCAGCATTTT
TRBV2	NA	TRBJ1-2	NA	CASVPGHNYGYTF	TGTGCCAGCGTCCCAGGGCACAACTATGGCTACACCTTC
TRBV15	NA	TRBJ1-1	TRBD1	CATSRTGVGVTEAFF	TGTGCCACCAGCAGGACAGGGGTTGGAGTCACTGAAGCTTTCTTT